These T cell receptor beta chains were read from a single sample in a study of blood T cell repertoires in COVID-19. Repertoires were generated with immunoSEQ multiplex PCR, while TCRdb's copy carries only in-frame clones and drops some. The data show more than 200,000 clones, approximately 90% seen once. Sample: PBMCs or T cells enriched from blood (not recorded which). The receptors come from a man in his forties or fifties who had recovered from COVID-19. CDR3s include the opening cysteine and the closing phenylalanine or tryptophan. D genes are given only for firm matches.

len: 15; d_gene: TRBD1; v_gene: TRBV28; j_gene: TRBJ1-5; CDR3aa: CASAKGQAANQPQHF; CDR3nt: TGTGCCAGCGCCAAGGGACAGGCGGCGAATCAGCCCCAGCATTTT
len: 15; d_gene: TRBD2; v_gene: TRBV3-1/TRBV3-2; j_gene: TRBJ2-3; CDR3aa: CASSPGLAGADTQYF; CDR3nt: TGTGCCAGCAGCCCCGGACTAGCGGGGGCAGATACGCAGTATTTT
len: 18; d_gene: TRBD2; v_gene: TRBV7-8; j_gene: TRBJ2-3; CDR3aa: CASSFQGTSGGSTDTQYF; CDR3nt: TGTGCCAGCAGCTTTCAAGGGACTAGCGGGGGAAGCACAGATACGCAGTATTTT
len: 13; d_gene: -; v_gene: TRBV28; j_gene: TRBJ1-2; CDR3aa: CASSPGDLYGYTF; CDR3nt: TGTGCCAGCAGCCCGGGGGACCTATATGGCTACACCTTC
len: 15; d_gene: TRBD1; v_gene: TRBV2; j_gene: TRBJ1-2; CDR3aa: CASSGTGGAGYGYTF; CDR3nt: TGTGCCAGCTCCGGGACAGGGGGCGCGGGGTATGGCTACACCTTC
len: 14; d_gene: -; v_gene: TRBV11-2; j_gene: TRBJ2-5; CDR3aa: CASSLVVVLETQYF; CDR3nt: TGTGCCAGCAGCTTAGTGGTAGTATTGGAGACCCAGTACTTC
len: 11; d_gene: -; v_gene: TRBV12-3/TRBV12-4; j_gene: TRBJ2-7; CDR3aa: CASSFLYEQYF; CDR3nt: TGTGCCAGCAGTTTCCTTTACGAGCAGTACTTC
len: 14; d_gene: -; v_gene: TRBV24-1; j_gene: TRBJ1-2; CDR3aa: CATSDSRGRGGYTF; CDR3nt: TGTGCCACCAGTGATTCTCGGGGCAGGGGAGGCTACACCTTC
len: 15; d_gene: -; v_gene: TRBV27; j_gene: TRBJ2-1; CDR3aa: CASSLFRQGTAEQFF; CDR3nt: TGTGCCAGCAGTTTATTTCGGCAGGGGACGGCTGAGCAGTTCTTC
len: 16; d_gene: TRBD2; v_gene: TRBV5-6; j_gene: TRBJ2-2; CDR3aa: CASSFIGGGAAGELFF; CDR3nt: TGTGCCAGCAGCTTTATTGGCGGGGGGGCCGCCGGGGAGCTGTTTTTT
len: 18; d_gene: -; v_gene: TRBV7-2; j_gene: TRBJ1-6; CDR3aa: CASSSGGRASSYNSPLHF; CDR3nt: TGTGCCAGCAGCTCCGGAGGGCGGGCTAGCTCCTATAATTCACCCCTCCACTTT
len: 16; d_gene: TRBD1; v_gene: TRBV5-1; j_gene: TRBJ2-5; CDR3aa: CASSLVRGQGQETQYF; CDR3nt: TGCGCCAGCAGCCTCGTACGGGGACAGGGACAAGAGACCCAGTACTTC
len: 14; d_gene: TRBD1; v_gene: TRBV19; j_gene: TRBJ1-2; CDR3aa: CATNLDRGDYGYTF; CDR3nt: TGTGCCACCAATCTGGACAGGGGGGACTATGGCTACACCTTC
len: 13; d_gene: -; v_gene: TRBV2; j_gene: TRBJ2-2; CDR3aa: CASSELGTGELFF; CDR3nt: TGTGCCAGCAGTGAACTCGGGACCGGGGAGCTGTTTTTT
len: 14; d_gene: TRBD1; v_gene: TRBV10-3; j_gene: TRBJ2-7; CDR3aa: CAAQTGGGSYEQYF; CDR3nt: TGTGCCGCCCAGACAGGGGGTGGATCCTACGAGCAGTACTTC